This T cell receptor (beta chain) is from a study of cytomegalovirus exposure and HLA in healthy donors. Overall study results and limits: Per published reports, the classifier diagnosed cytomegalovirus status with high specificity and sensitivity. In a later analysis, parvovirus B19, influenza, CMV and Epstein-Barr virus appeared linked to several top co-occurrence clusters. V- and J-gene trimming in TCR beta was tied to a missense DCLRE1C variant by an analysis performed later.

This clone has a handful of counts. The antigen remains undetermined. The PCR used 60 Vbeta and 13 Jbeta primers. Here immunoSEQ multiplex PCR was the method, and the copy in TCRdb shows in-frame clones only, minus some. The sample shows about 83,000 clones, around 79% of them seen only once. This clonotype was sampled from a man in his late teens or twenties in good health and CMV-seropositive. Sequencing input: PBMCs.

The DNA for the CDR3 is TGTGCCAGCAGCCCGCGTTCCGCAACTAATGAAAAACTGTTTTTT. Its translation: CASSPRSATNEKLFF. The chain employs TRBV7-9 and TRBJ1-4; D remains ambiguous. Trimming took 5 bases from V and 0 from J, leaving 10 bases between them. Germline V lookup: CDR1 SEHNR, CDR2 FQNEAQ (reference sequence). This CDR3 is built from 15 residues.